The 31 T cell receptor beta chains listed next were all sequenced from one sample in a study of blood T cell repertoires in COVID-19. Assay used: immunoSEQ multiplex PCR; TCRdb lists only in-frame clones, some missing. Counted here are about 130,000 clones, roughly 84% occurring once; the ten biggest clones make up around an eighth. Sequencing was carried out using peripheral blood. These receptors all stem from a woman aged 25 to 39 who had recovered from COVID-19.

The chain is built from TRBV4-1 and TRBJ2-5; 13 nucleotides agree with TRBD2. V lost 4 bases, J lost 4 bases, and 9 bases stayed unmatched. Germline CDR1 and CDR2: MGHRA and YSYEKL. There are 17 residues in the CDR3. CDR3 loop: CASSPVTSGRNGETQYF. The CDR3 bases are TGCGCCAGCAGCCCGGTGACTAGCGGGAGGAATGGAGAGACCCAGTACTTC.

The genes are TRBV5-1 and TRBJ2-1, with 13 bases matching TRBD2. Germline V gene lookup returns CDR1 SGHRS and CDR2 YFSETQ. This CDR3 comprises 16 residues. After removal of 0 bases from V and 9 bases from J, the junction contained 6 bases not matched to a gene. The CDR3 DNA follows: TGCGCCAGCAGCTTGGAACTAGCGGGGGGGCGGAGTGAGCAGTTCTTC. This encodes CASSLELAGGRSEQFF. Combining the CDR3 with reference TRBV5-1 and TRBJ2-1 gives the whole variable domain KAGVTQTPRYLIKTRGQQVTLSCSPISGHRSVSWYQQTPGQGLQFLFEYFSETQRNKGNFPGRFSGRQFSNSRSEMNVSTLELGDSALYLCASSLELAGGRSEQFFGPGTRLTVL.

The chain has TRBV29-1 and TRBJ1-2, with TRBD1 matching 9 bases. The junction had 4 bases not matched to a gene; V was cut back by 4 bases and J by 1 base. This CDR3 has 14 residues. Looked up from germline, CDR1 is SQVTM and CDR2 is ANQGSEA. CDR3 DNA: TGCAGCGTTGTACAGGGGGCAGATAACTATGGCTACACCTTC. Its translation: CSVVQGADNYGYTF.

The chain uses TRBV6-5 and TRBJ2-3; possible D gene TRBD2, 5 bases. V was cut by 6 bases and J by 1 base, with 8 bases left in between. The length of the CDR3 is 13 residues. Germline V gene sequence: CDR1 MNHEY, CDR2 SVGAGI. CDR3 sequence reads: CASRRAGTDTQYF. CDR3 bases: TGTGCCAGCAGGCGGGCCGGCACAGATACGCAGTATTTT.

This clone was counted between two and nine times. V gene TRBV29-1 combines with J gene TRBJ2-7, with no clear D. CDR1 is SQVTM, CDR2 ANQGSEA, per germline. The CDR3 sequence is 11 residues long. The ends were cut back, 7 bases at V and 3 bases at J, with 10 bases in the middle. The CDR3 sequence: CSAAESYEQYF. The CDR3 DNA reads TGCAGCGCCGCGGAAAGCTACGAGCAGTACTTC.

This clone appeared once. V and J are TRBV14 and TRBJ2-7, with a weak D call TRBD1 (6 bases). CDR1 and CDR2 from the germline V gene are SGHDN and FVKESK. The CDR3 spans 16 residues. Deletions cut 4 bases from V and 3 bases from J, with 19 bases between. The CDR3 bases are TGTGCCAGCAGCCCAGGGGTCGACACTCGTAACTACGAGCAGTACTTC. The encoded protein is CASSPGVDTRNYEQYF.

The sample holds one count of this clone. The chain is built from TRBV3-1 (or the pseudogene TRBV3-2) and TRBJ2-5, with TRBD2 matching over 10 bases. The V segment lost 4 bases and the J segment 5 bases; nucleotides outside the gene matches: 19. Germline V gives CDR1 LGHDT, CDR2 YNNKEL (reference sequence). This CDR3 region has 19 residues. In DNA, the CDR3 is TGTGCCAGCAGCCCTACCGCGCCTAGCGGGGGCCCGAGTGGCGAGACCCAGTACTTC. Its protein is CASSPTAPSGGPSGETQYF.

This sequence joins TRBV6-6 and TRBJ2-1; D gene uncertain. V dropped 0 bases and J dropped 13 bases, with 10 bases sitting between them. The CDR3 covers 12 residues. Germline assignment: CDR1 MNHNY and CDR2 SVGAGI (reference sequence). CDR3 nucleotide sequence: TGTGCCAGCAGTTACTCTTCGGTTAATCAGTTCTTC. It specifies CASSYSSVNQFF.

The chain links TRBV3-1 (or the pseudogene TRBV3-2) to TRBJ2-1; 10 bases line up with TRBD2. The germline gives CDR1 LGHDT, CDR2 YNNKEL (reference sequence). V lost 5 bases and J lost 6; bases outside the gene matches: 10. This CDR3 is 16 amino acids long. The CDR3 loop is CASSTHISGRGNEQFF. The CDR3 coding sequence is TGTGCCAGCAGCACCCATATAAGCGGGAGGGGCAATGAGCAGTTCTTC.

The chain has TRBV7-3 and TRBJ1-1; 11 bases align to TRBD1. The CDR3 consists of 20 residues. V was pared by 1 base and J by 0 bases, with 13 bases of the junction left unmatched. Germline values: CDR1 SGHTA, CDR2 FQGTGA. The CDR3 sequence is CASSLKWPRTGGEMNTEAFF. Written as DNA, the CDR3 is TGTGCCAGCAGCTTAAAATGGCCCCGGACAGGGGGCGAGATGAACACTGAAGCTTTCTTT.

The chain is built from TRBV18 and TRBJ2-2; the D gene is possibly TRBD1 (6 bases). Germline lookup yields CDR1 KGHSH and CDR2 LQKENI. The V end lost 4 bases, the J end lost 3 bases, and 12 bases lay between the germline ends. This CDR3 region has 15 residues. The CDR3 nucleotides are TGTGCCAGCTCACGGTCAGGGGTCCACACCGGGGAGCTGTTTTTT. Translating gives CASSRSGVHTGELFF. The full variable domain, with the rest looked up from reference TRBV18 and TRBJ2-2, is NAGVMQNPRHLVRRRGQEARLRCSPMKGHSHVYWYRQLPEEGLKFMVYLQKENIIDESGMPKERFSAEFPKEGPSILRIQQVVRGDSAAYFCASSRSGVHTGELFFGEGSRLTVL.

The chain joins TRBV3-1 (or the pseudogene TRBV3-2) to TRBJ1-1, with D hard to call. Between the trimmed V and J ends, which lost 4 bases and 7 bases, there was a span of 10 bases. Per the germline V gene, CDR1 is LGHDT and CDR2 is YNNKEL (reference sequence). There are 12 residues in the CDR3. The CDR3 nucleotides are TGTGCCAGCAGCCCCCGGGGTCTTGAAGCTTTCTTT. Translated: CASSPRGLEAFF.

The chain links TRBV7-8 to TRBJ2-7; no definite D call. Germline lookup yields CDR1 SGHVS and CDR2 FQNEAQ. V was pared by 5 bases and J by 0 bases, with 26 bases between. This CDR3 contains 19 residues. The CDR3 loop reads CASSPSMDYVIPSSYEQYF. DNA of the CDR3: TGTGCCAGCAGCCCGAGTATGGATTACGTCATTCCTAGCTCCTACGAGCAGTACTTC.

The J gene is TRBJ2-6, the V gene TRBV27; perhaps TRBD2 as D (5 bases). The CDR3 totals 15 residues. The V and J ends lost 2 bases and 0 bases respectively, with 5 bases between them. Germline CDR1 is MNHEY and CDR2 is SMNVEV (reference sequence). CDR3 loop: CASSLAGSGANVLTF. CDR3 nucleotide sequence: TGTGCCAGCAGTTTAGCGGGCTCTGGGGCCAACGTCCTGACTTTC.

The chain is built from TRBV18 and TRBJ2-2; no clear D gene. V dropped 2 bases and J dropped 6 bases, with 13 bases sitting between them. In germline, CDR1 is KGHSH, CDR2 LQKENI. CDR3 size: 15 residues. The CDR3 bases are TGTGCCAGCTCACCATCGGTCCCGCGAGCCGGGGAGCTGTTTTTT. Translated, it gives CASSPSVPRAGELFF.

The chain employs TRBV12-5 and TRBJ2-3; no reliable D call. The CDR3 runs to 13 residues. V was clipped by 4 bases and J by 6 bases, with 11 bases between them. CDR1 and CDR2 from the germline V gene are LGHNT and FRNRAP. This CDR3 is CASGSLNRDTQYF. The CDR3, as DNA: TGTGCTAGTGGTTCGTTGAATCGGGATACGCAGTATTTT.

The CDR3 loop is CATRSGGGTDTQYF. The CDR3 DNA follows: TGTGCCACTAGAAGCGGGGGGGGGACAGATACGCAGTATTTT. The chain employs TRBV6-5 and TRBJ2-3; 10 positions match TRBD2. J was trimmed by 3 bases and V by 10 bases; bases with no gene match: 7. Germline V CDR1 and CDR2: MNHEY, SVGAGI. This CDR3 region has 14 residues.

The V gene is TRBV6-4, the J gene TRBJ2-1; possible D gene TRBD2, 6 bases. V was trimmed by 5 bases and J by 4 bases, leaving 9 bases between them. Germline CDR1 MRHNA, CDR2 SNTAGT. The CDR3 is 13 amino acids. This chain's CDR3 is CASSRERYNEQFF. The CDR3 region has the DNA TGTGCCAGCAGTCGGGAGAGGTACAATGAGCAGTTCTTC.

The J gene is TRBJ1-1, the V gene TRBV5-1; possible D gene TRBD1, 6 bases. Germline CDR1 reads SGHRS; CDR2 reads YFSETQ. V was trimmed by 4 bases and J by 1 base, leaving 11 bases between them. The CDR3 consists of 14 residues. The CDR3 DNA sequence: TGCGCCAGCAGCCGACGGGACAAGAACACTGAAGCTTTCTTT. Translated, it gives CASSRRDKNTEAFF.

The rearrangement uses TRBV9 and TRBJ1-2; D might be TRBD1 (5 bases). The CDR3 runs to 15 residues. Trimming took 3 bases from V and 4 from J, leaving 16 bases between them. CDR1 is SGDLS, CDR2 YYNGEE, per germline. Written as DNA, the CDR3 is TGTGCCAGCAGCGCCGCAAAAACGACAGTCTATGGCTACACCTTC. Translation: CASSAAKTTVYGYTF.

CDR3 region: CASTQGELRGLFF. Written as DNA, the CDR3 is TGTGCCAGCACCCAGGGGGAACTCCGTGGGCTGTTTTTT. The gene calls are TRBV2 and TRBJ2-2; 7 positions agree with TRBD1. J lost 13 bases, V lost 7 bases, and 12 bases had no gene match. Germline assignment: CDR1 SNHLY and CDR2 FYNNEI. The length of the CDR3 is 13 residues.

The chain uses TRBV2 and TRBJ2-7; D might be TRBD1 (6 bases). Trimming took off 6 bases at V and 0 bases at J, with 9 bases between the two ends. The CDR3 has 13 residues. The V gene's germline CDR1 is SNHLY and CDR2 FYNNEI. The DNA of the CDR3 is TGTGCCAGCAGACGGACAGACTCCTACGAGCAGTACTTC. Translated: CASRRTDSYEQYF.

The chain uses TRBV6-5 and TRBJ1-2, with a weak D call TRBD1 (6 bases). CDR3 length equals 15 residues. Germline V gene lookup returns CDR1 MNHEY and CDR2 SVGAGI. The V gene lost 2 bases and the J gene lost 2 bases, with 12 bases spanning the gap. This chain's CDR3 is CASSYLSTGNYGYTF. CDR3 nucleotide sequence: TGTGCCAGCAGTTACCTCTCTACAGGGAACTATGGCTACACCTTC.

This clone was found a few times. The chain has TRBV18 and TRBJ1-2; TRBD1 might be the D (5 bases). This CDR3 is 18 amino acids long. Between the trimmed V and J ends, which lost 0 bases and 6 bases, there was a span of 23 bases. Germline V gives CDR1 KGHSH, CDR2 LQKENI. CDR3 amino acids: CASSPPGRAYRIDDGYTF. The CDR3 nucleotides are TGTGCCAGCTCACCACCGGGCAGGGCCTACCGGATAGATGATGGCTACACCTTC.

The rearrangement uses TRBV18 and TRBJ1-1; 8 bases align to TRBD1. Germline CDR1 is KGHSH and CDR2 is LQKENI. The CDR3 loop spans 15 amino acids. J lost 4 bases, V lost 4 bases, and 8 bases had no gene match. Here the CDR3 DNA reads TGTGCCAGCTCACTCCAGGGGGCGCTGGGCACTGAAGCTTTCTTT. It codes for CASSLQGALGTEAFF.

This clone was detected only once. The CDR3 here is CASSIATAGNQPQHF. DNA of the CDR3: TGTGCCAGTAGTATAGCTACAGCGGGGAATCAGCCCCAGCATTTT. The chain is built from TRBV19 and TRBJ1-5; no clear D gene. Germline CDR1 and CDR2: LNHDA and SQIVND (reference sequence). This CDR3 contains 15 residues. The V and J ends lost 1 base and 4 bases respectively, with 11 bases between them.

The CDR3 DNA reads as TGTGCCAGTAAAGCGACAGGGGGCTATGGCTACACCTTC. Translation: CASKATGGYGYTF. The chain employs TRBV19 and TRBJ1-2; 9 bases line up with TRBD1. This CDR3 region has 13 residues. The J segment lost 4 bases and the V segment lost 7 bases, leaving 4 bases of the junction unmatched. Germline CDR1 is LNHDA and CDR2 is SQIVND (reference sequence).

The J gene is TRBJ1-2, the V gene TRBV3-1 (or the pseudogene TRBV3-2); D is ambiguous. CDR1 and CDR2 from the germline V gene are LGHDT and YNNKEL (reference sequence). Trimming removed 3 bases at V and 4 bases at J, with 9 bases between. The CDR3 has 13 residues. CDR3 DNA sequence: TGTGCCAGCAGCCAGAGGGCCCCCTATGGCTACACCTTC. Protein: CASSQRAPYGYTF.

The count of this clone is one. The chain carries TRBV3-1 (or the pseudogene TRBV3-2) and TRBJ2-7, with 9 bases lining up with TRBD2. V shed 6 bases and J 0 bases; nucleotides not matched to a gene: 9. The germline CDR1 and CDR2 sequences are LGHDT and YNNKEL (reference sequence). There are 16 residues in the CDR3. CDR3 amino acids: CASRKAAGGSSYEQYF. The CDR3 bases are TGTGCCAGCAGAAAAGCAGCGGGGGGATCCTCCTACGAGCAGTACTTC.

The V call is TRBV7-3, the J call TRBJ2-2; 7 bases are a match to TRBD2. The CDR3 extends over 15 amino acids. J lost 6 bases, V lost 2 bases, and 6 bases had no gene match. The V gene's germline CDR1 is SGHTA and CDR2 FQGTGA. The CDR3 here is CASSLGTIAPGELFF. CDR3 nucleotides: TGTGCCAGCAGCTTAGGGACTATCGCCCCCGGGGAGCTGTTTTTT.

The chain links TRBV11-2 to TRBJ2-7, with TRBD2 as a possible D gene (5 bases). The germline gives CDR1 SGHAT, CDR2 FQNNGV. This CDR3 contains 15 residues. Trimming removed 0 bases at V and 4 bases at J, with 13 bases between. CDR3: CASSLETGVGYEQYF. The CDR3 bases are TGTGCCAGCAGCTTAGAAACCGGGGTTGGGTACGAGCAGTACTTC.